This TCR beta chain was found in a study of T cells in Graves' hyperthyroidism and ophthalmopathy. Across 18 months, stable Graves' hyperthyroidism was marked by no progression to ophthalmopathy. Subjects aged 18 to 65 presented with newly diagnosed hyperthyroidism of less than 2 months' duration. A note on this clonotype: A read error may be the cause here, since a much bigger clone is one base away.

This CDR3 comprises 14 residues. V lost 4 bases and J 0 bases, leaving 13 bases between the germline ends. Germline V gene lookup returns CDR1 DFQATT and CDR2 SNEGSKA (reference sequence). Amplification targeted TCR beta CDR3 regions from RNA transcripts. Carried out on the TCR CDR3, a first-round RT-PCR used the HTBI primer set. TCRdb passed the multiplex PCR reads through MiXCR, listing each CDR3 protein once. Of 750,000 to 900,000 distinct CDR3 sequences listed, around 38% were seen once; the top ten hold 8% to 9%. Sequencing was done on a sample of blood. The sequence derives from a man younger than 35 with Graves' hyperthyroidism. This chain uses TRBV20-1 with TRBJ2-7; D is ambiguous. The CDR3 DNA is TGCAGTGCTATAGATGGTAGGAGCTCCTACGAGCAGTACTTC. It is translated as CSAIDGRSSYEQYF.